This T cell receptor beta chain is from a study of CD8+ T cells in alopecia areata. Study-wide points: Whereas mice showed it more clearly, TCR sharing across patients was murkier, possibly because of HLA.

This clone was recorded a few times. Its antigen remains unidentified. This CDR3 spans 15 amino acids. The germline gives CDR1 SGHRS, CDR2 YFSETQ. J gave up 5 bases and V 2 bases, and 4 bases lay outside the gene matches. Extraction and reverse transcription of RNA yielded cDNA as the sequencing template. The method was immunoSEQ multiplex PCR; TCRdb's version includes in-frame clones alone and lacks a portion of them. The sample has approximately 150,000 clones, just over 65% seen once. The material sequenced was CD8+ T cells sorted from blood, taken at week 0. The chain is built from TRBV5-1 and TRBJ2-1; 10 nucleotides line up with TRBD1. The source is a human donor with alopecia areata. CDR3 amino acids: CASSFRDRGNNEQFF. The CDR3 DNA reads as TGCGCCAGCAGCTTCAGGGACAGGGGTAACAATGAGCAGTTCTTC.